Below, 13 T cell receptor beta chains from the same sample are listed, as sequenced in a study of precursors of human CD4 cytotoxic T cells. Four sorted CD4+ memory subsets, central memory, effector memory, IL-7R-high TEMRA and IL-7R-negative TEMRA, were UMI-sequenced. MiXCR, applied by TCRdb to the reads, yields one record per CDR3 protein. The sample includes about 250 distinct CDR3 sequences, around 36% of them seen just once. Sequencing input: memory CD4+ T cells from blood (PBMCs). The receptors shown here come from a human donor in good health.

About this clonotype itself: This CDR3 fails to terminate in the conserved phenylalanine or tryptophan, so it likely reflects a read error. The DNA is omitted, as the CDR3 cannot be located on it reliably, and the CDR3 follows TCRdb's listing. The rearrangement joins TRBV21-1 to TRBJ1-2. TRBV21-1 is given as a pseudogene. The CDR3 length is 8 residues, termini included. CDR3 sequence reads: CASIIPSS.

V usage is TRBV2 and J usage is TRBJ1-6; no definite D call. CDR1 is SNHLY and CDR2 is FYNNEI in the germline V gene. V lost 5 bases to trimming and J lost 7 bases, with 9 bases between them. There are 13 residues in the CDR3. The CDR3 here is CASSPGMNSPLHF. The CDR3 bases are TGTGCCAGCAGTCCGGGGATGAATTCACCCCTCCACTTT. Full variable domain (remainder filled in from reference TRBV2 and TRBJ1-6): EPEVTQTPSHQVTQMGQEVILRCVPISNHLYFYWYRQILGQKVEFLVSFYNNEISEKSEIFDDQFSVERPDGSNFTLKIRSTKLEDSAMYFCASSPGMNSPLHFGNGTRLTVT.

This chain uses TRBV3-1 with TRBJ2-7; D gene unclear. V lost 4 bases and J 3 bases, leaving 7 bases between the germline ends. Germline loops: CDR1 LGHDT, CDR2 YNNKEL (reference sequence). The CDR3 consists of 12 residues. CDR3: CASSRADYEQYF. CDR3 sequence (DNA): TGTGCCAGCAGCCGGGCCGACTACGAGCAGTACTTC.

This sequence joins TRBV29-1 and TRBJ2-7, with D unresolved. Germline CDR1 SQVTM, CDR2 ANQGSEA. The V gene lost 3 bases and the J gene lost 3 bases, with 6 bases spanning the gap. There are 11 residues in the CDR3. Here the CDR3 DNA reads TGCAGCGTTGAGGTTGACTACGAGCAGTACTTC. This translates into CSVEVDYEQYF.

This sequence joins TRBV24-1 and TRBJ2-5, with TRBD1 matching over 8 bases. The CDR3 has 13 residues. From germline, CDR1 is KGHDR and CDR2 SFDVKD. V was pared by 8 bases and J by 2 bases, with 3 bases of the junction left unmatched. The DNA of the CDR3 is TGTGCCACCATGGACAGGGCTCAAGAGACCCAGTACTTC. The encoded protein is CATMDRAQETQYF.

This clonotype came up a few times. The chain combines TRBV19 with TRBJ1-5, with no clear D. Deletions cut 7 bases from V and 2 bases from J, with 18 bases between. Looked up from germline, CDR1 is LNHDA and CDR2 is SQIVND (reference sequence). The CDR3 is 16 residues long. The CDR3 spells CASTFLGGFGNQPQHF. DNA of the CDR3: TGTGCCAGTACCTTCTTAGGAGGGTTCGGCAATCAGCCCCAGCATTTT.

This clonotype has a handful of counts. The gene calls are TRBV12-3 or TRBV12-4 and TRBJ1-5; D possibly corresponds to TRBD1 (6 bases). The CDR3 covers 15 residues. V lost 7 bases and J lost 1, with 14 bases in between. The CDR3 here is CASTFQQGSNQPQHF. The DNA for the CDR3 is TGTGCCAGCACCTTTCAACAGGGAAGCAATCAGCCCCAGCATTTT.

This chain links TRBV11-2 with TRBJ1-2; maybe TRBD1 (5 bases). CDR1 is SGHAT and CDR2 is FQNNGV in the germline V gene. V was clipped by 3 bases and J by 5 bases, with 13 bases between them. This CDR3 spans 14 amino acids. The CDR3 reads CASSLAGTAYGYTF. Here the CDR3 DNA reads TGTGCCAGCAGCTTGGCCGGGACGGCTTATGGCTACACCTTC.

This clonotype qualifies as large. The chain employs TRBV25-1 and TRBJ2-7; D tentatively fits TRBD1 or TRBD2 (5 bases each). Germline values: CDR1 MGHDK, CDR2 SYGVNS. Trimming took off 9 bases at V and 3 bases at J, with 9 bases between the two ends. CDR3 length: 11 residues. The chain's CDR3 is CASWDRYEQYF. Written as DNA, the CDR3 is TGTGCCAGTTGGGACCGCTACGAGCAGTACTTC.

The table lists this clonotype with a few counts. The rearrangement joins TRBV27 to TRBJ1-4; the match to TRBD1 covers 7 bases. After removal of 3 bases from V and 7 bases from J, the junction contained 2 bases not matched to a gene. The CDR3 covers 13 residues. The germline V gene encodes CDR1 MNHEY and CDR2 SMNVEV (reference sequence). CDR3 protein: CASSFRGGEKLFF. Written as DNA, the CDR3 is TGTGCCAGCAGTTTCAGGGGGGGTGAAAAACTGTTTTTT.

V and J are TRBV29-1 and TRBJ2-1; TRBD2 agrees at 12 bases. Germline V gene lookup returns CDR1 SQVTM and CDR2 ANQGSEA. The CDR3 consists of 14 residues. Trimming cost V 6 bases and J 8 bases; bases outside gene matches: 8. The DNA for the CDR3 is TGCAGCGTGCGGACTAGCGGGAATCAGCATGAGCAGTTCTTC. Translating gives CSVRTSGNQHEQFF.

The chain links TRBV23-1 to TRBJ2-2; D might be TRBD1 or TRBD2, each matching 5 bases. TRBV23-1 is an open reading frame, and its role is uncertain. V was trimmed by 1 base and J by 7 bases, leaving 13 bases between them. The CDR3 spans 15 residues. The DNA for the CDR3 is TGCGCCAGCAGTCAATTGACGGGGCAAGGCGGGGAGCTGTTTTTT. Amino acids: CASSQLTGQGGELFF.

This clonotype occurred a few times. The chain has TRBV5-1 and TRBJ2-1; 11 nucleotides align to TRBD2. In germline, CDR1 is SGHRS, CDR2 YFSETQ. J was trimmed by 7 bases and V by 2 bases; bases with no gene match: 5. This CDR3 region has 15 residues. The CDR3 is CASSLLAGERNEQFF. The CDR3 DNA reads as TGCGCCAGCAGCTTACTAGCGGGAGAGAGGAATGAGCAGTTCTTC.